This T cell receptor beta chain was documented in a study of blood T cells in healthy people across ages. The use of a sample-barcoded 5' primer and a J-beta primer mix characterized a second PCR of roughly 7 to 12 cycles. MiXCR, run by TCRdb on the 5' RACE reads, gives a single entry per CDR3 protein. This sample has some 800,000 distinct CDR3 sequences, with around 45% found just once. Trimming cost V 0 bases and J 3 bases, with 12 bases left between them. The CDR3 totals 16 residues. In germline, CDR1 is LGHDT, CDR2 YNNKEL (reference sequence). The sequenced sample consisted of blood. This sequence joins TRBV3-1 and TRBJ2-1; D perhaps matches TRBD1 (6 bases). The origin of this receptor is a man in his 60s in good health. CDR3 DNA sequence: TGTGCCAGCAGCCAAGAGCTGGGGGCCCTCTACAATGAGCAGTTCTTC. Translating gives CASSQELGALYNEQFF.